This section outlines one T cell receptor beta chain sequence together with its context. Its antigen is currently unknown. Separate from the approximately 700-subject first cohort was the roughly 130-subject validation cohort, to which the donors belonged. Measured with immunoSEQ multiplex PCR; TCRdb has only the in-frame clones, and not every one. The top ten clones hold about 0.95% of a sample with some 200,000 clones, just over 90% of them seen once. CDR1 and CDR2 (germline): MDHEN, SYDVKM. V dropped 6 bases and J dropped 0; count of bases not matched to a gene: 7. This CDR3 has 15 amino acids. The sample originates from a study of cytomegalovirus exposure and HLA in healthy donors. Study-level information: The approximately 690 first-cohort repertoires and the 100 to 150 validation repertoires shared the same platform, a later analysis reported. Study results and caveats: Among TCR beta chains, those listed as cytomegalovirus-associated numbered some 160. Subsequent analysis revealed that first-cohort TCR clusters tended to co-occur in the 120 or so validation repertoires.

The sample was PBMCs. The chain carries TRBV28 and TRBJ2-7; 8 bases fit TRBD1. The sequence was collected from a young woman in good health and CMV-seronegative. CDR3: CASRGTGTGSYEQYF. DNA for the CDR3: TGTGCCAGCAGAGGGACAGGTACTGGCTCCTACGAGCAGTACTTC.